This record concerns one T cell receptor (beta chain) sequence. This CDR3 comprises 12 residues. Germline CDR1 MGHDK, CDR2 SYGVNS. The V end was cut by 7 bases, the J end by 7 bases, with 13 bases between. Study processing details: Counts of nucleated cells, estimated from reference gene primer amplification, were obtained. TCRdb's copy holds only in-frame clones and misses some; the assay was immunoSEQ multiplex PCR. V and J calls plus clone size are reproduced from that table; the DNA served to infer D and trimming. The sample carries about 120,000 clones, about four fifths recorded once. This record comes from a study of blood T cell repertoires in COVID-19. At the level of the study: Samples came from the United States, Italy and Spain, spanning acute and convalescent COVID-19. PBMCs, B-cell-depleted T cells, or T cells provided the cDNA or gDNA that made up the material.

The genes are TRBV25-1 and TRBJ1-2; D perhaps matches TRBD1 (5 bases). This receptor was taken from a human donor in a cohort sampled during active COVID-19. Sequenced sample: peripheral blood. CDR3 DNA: TGTGCCAGCAACCGGCAGGGCGGTGGCTACACCTTC. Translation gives CASNRQGGGYTF.